This T cell receptor (beta chain) was retrieved from a study of tumor-infiltrating lymphocytes in primary liver carcinoma. Overall study context: Resection treated the patients' primary liver carcinoma. Stage T1-T3 N0M0 tumors spanned about 4 to 11 cm.

The CDR3 covers 15 residues. CDR1 is WSHSY and CDR2 is SAAADI in the germline V gene. The V end lost 2 bases, the J end lost 9 bases, and 17 bases lay between the germline ends. To note about this clonotype: Its antigen is undetermined.

Study results and limitations: Tumors had a significantly higher top-250-clone fraction than blood (p = 0.039).

In addition to blood RNA drawn from unsorted whole blood, germline DNA was extracted. The patients, who had chronic HBV infection, were treatment-naive (untreated). Reverse transcription of roughly 0.45 ug total RNA with a constant-region primer produced TCR beta cDNA. Libraries for TCR beta were built through three nested multiplex PCR rounds, which together made up a slightly modified ARM-PCR procedure. For approximately 10 cycles apiece, the opening two PCR rounds ran with TRBV1-TRBV30 forward primers and a C-beta reverse primer. TCRdb used MiXCR to reprocess the multiplex PCR reads, holding one entry per CDR3 protein. This repertoire shows about 320,000 distinct CDR3 sequences, 65% found once; its top ten account for more than 8.5%.

The TCR comes from a man aged 35-49 years with primary liver carcinoma and hepatitis B virus infection. Sequenced material: peripheral blood. The chain couples TRBV10-2 to TRBJ2-1, with D possibly being TRBD1 or TRBD2 (5 bases each). The CDR3 DNA reads TGCGCCAGCAGTGAGCCGGGGCTAGTCTGGGGTGAGCAGTTCTTC. Translation: CASSEPGLVWGEQFF.